This TCR beta chain was found in a study of control samples from healthy donors and cancer patients. Profiling relied on immunoSEQ multiplex PCR, and the TCRdb table lists in-frame clones only, not all of them. The table includes 130,000 or so clones, around nine tenths detected once. The CDR3 covers 17 residues. Between the trimmed V and J ends, which lost 0 bases and 15 bases, there was a span of 27 bases. Per the germline V gene, CDR1 is LGHDT and CDR2 is YNNKEL (reference sequence). The receptor was isolated from a man aged 50-59 years with head and neck cancer. Sample: PBMCs. The V gene is TRBV3-1 (or the pseudogene TRBV3-2), the J gene TRBJ2-1, with TRBD2 as a possible D gene (5 bases). In DNA form, the CDR3 reads TGTGCCAGCAGCCAAGAGATGCTTAAGGCTCCGGGCCGCGGGTCGTTCTTC. Translated: CASSQEMLKAPGRGSFF.